This TCR beta chain appears in the sequencing data of a study of vaccination and CD4 T cells after COVID-19 (dated 2022 in TCRdb). About the investigation overall: Convalescent patients had a positive SARS-CoV-2 result on nasal swab PCR, and of these patients, 8 or 9 had mild disease and one had severe disease. In the convalescent cohort there were six males and four females, among whom were two Hispanic individuals, seven Caucasians, two Asians and one multiracial person. Each participant got two doses of either the Pfizer-BioNTech BNT162b2 vaccine (n=8) or the Moderna mRNA-1273 vaccine (n=2). Post-COVID blood samples were collected from convalescent patients a median of approximately 100 days after diagnosis, with a range of roughly 35 to 161 days. The time from the second vaccine dose to post-vaccine blood sampling had a median of approximately 72 days and ranged from roughly 13 to 241 days. For three convalescent patients, samples were collected at an early post-vaccination timepoint (day 14) as well as at a late post-vaccination timepoint (days 161 to 241). The spike-specific CD4+ TCR repertoire was compared before and after mRNA vaccination in approximately 9 COVID-19 convalescent patients and a handful of infection-naive healthy vaccine recipients. What the work shows at the level of the full study, not this receptor alone: Among convalescent patients, a median about 90% of the SARS-CoV-2-reactive clones seen after vaccination appeared only after vaccination, which suggests priming specific to the vaccine. The median count of SARS-CoV-2-reactive clonotypes went up from 21 after infection to around 38 after vaccination, although the change was not significant. The study included relatively few convalescent patients and did not analyze early timepoints after natural infection. In convalescent patients, nearly all vaccine-specific clones (304 of 307) were found to be mono-reactive for SARS-CoV-2 spike rather than cross-reactive with common cold coronaviruses.

Of note for this clonotype: No cognate antigen has been identified for it. No base-level quality is on record; no much larger clone is a single base apart.

Library preparation employed PCR. The reads were generated on an Illumina iSeq 100. For the original study's pipeline: Non-productive sequences were removed, and CDR3s that did not start with C, did not end with F or W, or were shorter than 7 amino acids were discarded. Levenshtein distances (stringdist) and unrooted phylogenetic trees (ape) in R version 3.6.1 were used to assess CDR3 homology. TCRdb passed the public sequencing reads through fastp at Q25 and MiXCR, retaining productive beta sequences. A single entry per CDR3 protein holds the most common genes and DNA from its merged rows. TCRdb's processing, not the authors' own work, is the source of the V and J calls. This sample gives about 28,000 distinct CDR3 sequences in total; roughly 50% of them show up just once. About 5.7% of the sample rests with the top ten. Compared with germline, V lacks 5 bases and J lacks 4 bases; bases without a gene match: 10. Its CDR3 holds 15 amino acids, cysteine through phenylalanine. Only the CDR3 DNA is retained, 45 bases long and in frame from the first base. CDR1 and CDR2 were assigned from the germline V gene (reference sequence) as LNHDA and SQIVND.

The intended sense of this specimen's time point label: late sampling 161 to 241 days after vaccination in a few convalescent patients. The positive SARS-CoV-2 PCR tests of the convalescent patients were dated from March to December 2020, before the Alpha, Beta and Delta variants emerged in the United States. Ficoll-Paque Plus gradient centrifugation was used to isolate PBMCs from whole blood, and the isolated PBMCs were then either used fresh or cryopreserved at -140C. The clonotype comes from a human donor who had recovered from COVID-19. Recombination linked TRBV19 to TRBJ2-7, and TRBD1 matches 8 of the central bases. This sample comprised CD4+ T cells from blood, obtained about 7 months after SARS-CoV-2 vaccination. The CDR3 has the sequence CASSPGQGQSYEQYF. The nucleotide sequence reads as follows: TGTGCCAGTAGTCCAGGACAGGGTCAAAGTTACGAGCAGTACTTC. Joined to the reference TRBV19 and TRBJ2-7 proteins, this CDR3 gives the full variable domain: DGGITQSPKYLFRKEGQNVTLSCEQNLNHDAMYWYRQDPGQGLRLIYYSQIVNDFQKGDIAEGYSVSREKKESFPLTVTSAQKNPTAFYLCASSPGQGQSYEQYFGPGTRLTVT.